A selection of T cell receptor beta chains follows, all from one sample in a study of T-cell memory formation after mild COVID-19. MiXCR, applied by TCRdb to the 5' RACE reads, yields one record per CDR3 protein. The sample has some 120,000 distinct CDR3 sequences; over 15% are singletons. Sequences were obtained from PBMCs or a T cell subset sorted from them (not recorded which). These receptor sequences come from a man aged 18 to 35 who had mild COVID-19 (a few samples of this study predate the infection). Cell type and time point are not known. CDR3s include the opening cysteine and the closing phenylalanine or tryptophan. D genes are given only for firm matches. Expanded clones are given a class, and other clones once, few, many or no size at all.

v_call: TRBV7-3
j_call: TRBJ2-7
d_call: NA
clone_size: few
cdr3_nt: TGTGCCAGCAGCTTGTTTCCAGGAAACAACGAGCAGTACTTC
cdr3_aa: CASSLFPGNNEQYF

v_call: TRBV5-1
j_call: TRBJ2-3
d_call: NA
clone_size: few
cdr3_nt: TGCGCCAGCAGCCGATTCCGGGGGGCCGACACAGATACGCAGTATTTT
cdr3_aa: CASSRFRGADTDTQYF

v_call: TRBV12-3/TRBV12-4
j_call: TRBJ2-4
d_call: NA
clone_size: NA
cdr3_nt: TGTGCCAGCAGTTTTACGGGGGCCAAAAACATTCAGTACTTC
cdr3_aa: CASSFTGAKNIQYF

v_call: TRBV6-5
j_call: TRBJ2-1
d_call: NA
clone_size: few
cdr3_nt: TGTGCCAGCAGTTACTCAGGGGGGCGGCAGTTCTTC
cdr3_aa: CASSYSGGRQFF

v_call: TRBV4-2
j_call: TRBJ2-5
d_call: NA
clone_size: few
cdr3_nt: TGTGCCAGCAGCCAAGGGTCTGAGGAAGAGACCCAGTACTTC
cdr3_aa: CASSQGSEEETQYF

v_call: TRBV10-3
j_call: TRBJ2-3
d_call: TRBD1
clone_size: few
cdr3_nt: TGTGCCATCGGACGTACCACAGGGGCCAGCACAGATACGCAGTATTTT
cdr3_aa: CAIGRTTGASTDTQYF

v_call: TRBV6-5
j_call: TRBJ2-6
d_call: NA
clone_size: NA
cdr3_nt: TGTGCCAGCAGCGGGGCCTCTGGGGCCAACGTCCTGACTTTC
cdr3_aa: CASSGASGANVLTF

v_call: TRBV18
j_call: TRBJ2-1
d_call: NA
clone_size: few
cdr3_nt: TGTGCCAGCTCACCACAGGACTTGGCCTACAATGAGCAGTTCTTC
cdr3_aa: CASSPQDLAYNEQFF

v_call: TRBV5-6
j_call: TRBJ2-1
d_call: NA
clone_size: NA
cdr3_nt: TGTGCCAGCAGCTATCTAACAAGCGGGGACAACAATGAGCAGTTCTTC
cdr3_aa: CASSYLTSGDNNEQFF

v_call: TRBV6-2/TRBV6-3
j_call: TRBJ2-3
d_call: TRBD1
clone_size: NA
cdr3_nt: TGTGCCAGCAGAAGACAGGGCTTGTATACGCAGTATTTT
cdr3_aa: CASRRQGLYTQYF

v_call: TRBV7-6
j_call: TRBJ2-3
d_call: TRBD2
clone_size: few
cdr3_nt: TGTGCCAGCAGCTTTTCTAGCGGGGACACAGATACGCAGTATTTT
cdr3_aa: CASSFSSGDTDTQYF

v_call: TRBV6-5
j_call: TRBJ2-6
d_call: NA
clone_size: few
cdr3_nt: TGTGCCAGCAGTTACTCGGCCTCTGGGGCCAACGTCCTGACTTTC
cdr3_aa: CASSYSASGANVLTF

v_call: TRBV6-5
j_call: TRBJ2-7
d_call: NA
clone_size: NA
cdr3_nt: TGTGCCAGCAGTTACTCGGAGGGCGGACGCGAGCAGTACTTC
cdr3_aa: CASSYSEGGREQYF

v_call: TRBV29-1
j_call: TRBJ2-3
d_call: NA
clone_size: NA
cdr3_nt: TGCAGCGTTGAAGTCGGGGGGCGAGGAGACGATACGCAGTATTTT
cdr3_aa: CSVEVGGRGDDTQYF

v_call: TRBV20-1
j_call: TRBJ1-6
d_call: NA
clone_size: few
cdr3_nt: TGCAGTGCTAGAGATCGGACCAAAGGGAATTCACCCCTCCACTTT
cdr3_aa: CSARDRTKGNSPLHF

v_call: TRBV5-1
j_call: TRBJ1-2
d_call: NA
clone_size: NA
cdr3_nt: TGCGCCAGCAGCTTGGCCTTAGGGGGTTCCGTGGAAGGCTACACCTTC
cdr3_aa: CASSLALGGSVEGYTF

v_call: TRBV4-1
j_call: TRBJ2-5
d_call: NA
clone_size: NA
cdr3_nt: TGCGCCAGCAGCCAAGGGAACGGGGCAGAGACCCAGTACTTC
cdr3_aa: CASSQGNGAETQYF

v_call: TRBV20-1
j_call: TRBJ1-1
d_call: NA
clone_size: NA
cdr3_nt: TGCAGTGCTATCTGGGGTTGGGTCACTGAAGCTTTCTTT
cdr3_aa: CSAIWGWVTEAFF

v_call: TRBV9
j_call: TRBJ1-5
d_call: NA
clone_size: NA
cdr3_nt: TGTGCCAGCAGCGTGGAGAGCAATCAGCCCCAGCATTTT
cdr3_aa: CASSVESNQPQHF

v_call: TRBV10-3
j_call: TRBJ2-2
d_call: NA
clone_size: NA
cdr3_nt: TGTGCCATCAGGGCAGTGAACACCGGGGAGCTGTTTTTT
cdr3_aa: CAIRAVNTGELFF

v_call: TRBV11-3
j_call: TRBJ2-7
d_call: NA
clone_size: few
cdr3_nt: TGTGCCAGCAGCTTAGGGGGGTCTGAGCACGAGCAGTACTTC
cdr3_aa: CASSLGGSEHEQYF

v_call: TRBV9
j_call: TRBJ2-1
d_call: TRBD2
clone_size: few
cdr3_nt: TGTGCCAGCAGCGTCGGCGGGGGGTACTACAATGAGCAGTTCTTC
cdr3_aa: CASSVGGGYYNEQFF

v_call: TRBV7-2
j_call: TRBJ2-7
d_call: TRBD1
clone_size: many
cdr3_nt: TGTGCCAGCAGCCGGGACAGGGCAGGCTACGAGCAGTACTTC
cdr3_aa: CASSRDRAGYEQYF

v_call: TRBV6-4
j_call: TRBJ2-3
d_call: NA
clone_size: NA
cdr3_nt: TGTGCCAGCAGTGACTCTCCGGGACGACCGGATACGCAGTATTTT
cdr3_aa: CASSDSPGRPDTQYF

v_call: TRBV9
j_call: TRBJ1-3
d_call: NA
clone_size: NA
cdr3_nt: TGTGCCAGCAGCGTAGAGGCGGGTCGGGACACCATATATTTT
cdr3_aa: CASSVEAGRDTIYF

v_call: TRBV10-3
j_call: TRBJ2-7
d_call: NA
clone_size: few
cdr3_nt: TGTGCCATCAGTGAGTCTTTAGGTGCGATATACGAGCAGTACTTC
cdr3_aa: CAISESLGAIYEQYF

v_call: TRBV12-5
j_call: TRBJ2-1
d_call: NA
clone_size: few
cdr3_nt: TGTGCTAGTGGTTTGTCTCCAGGGTACCAGTTCTTC
cdr3_aa: CASGLSPGYQFF

v_call: TRBV3-1
j_call: TRBJ2-1
d_call: NA
clone_size: many
cdr3_nt: TGTGCCAGCAGCCCCATCGGCAATGAGCAGTTCTTC
cdr3_aa: CASSPIGNEQFF

v_call: TRBV5-1
j_call: TRBJ1-6
d_call: TRBD1
clone_size: few
cdr3_nt: TGCGCCAGCAGCCTTTGGACAGGGGCCAATTCACCCCTCCACTTT
cdr3_aa: CASSLWTGANSPLHF

v_call: TRBV29-1
j_call: TRBJ2-7
d_call: TRBD1
clone_size: few
cdr3_nt: TGCAGCGTTGTCACCGGGACAGGGGCCTACGAGCAGTACTTC
cdr3_aa: CSVVTGTGAYEQYF

v_call: TRBV6-1
j_call: TRBJ2-7
d_call: NA
clone_size: few
cdr3_nt: TGTGCCAGCAGCGTACAACGCTACGAGCAGTACTTC
cdr3_aa: CASSVQRYEQYF

v_call: TRBV7-8
j_call: TRBJ2-5
d_call: NA
clone_size: few
cdr3_nt: TGTGCCAGCAGCTTGTGGCAATCGGGGACCCAGTACTTC
cdr3_aa: CASSLWQSGTQYF

v_call: TRBV28
j_call: TRBJ2-3
d_call: NA
clone_size: NA
cdr3_nt: TGTGCCAGCCGTCGGGCAGCGAAGCAGTATTTT
cdr3_aa: CASRRAAKQYF

v_call: TRBV5-4
j_call: TRBJ2-3
d_call: TRBD2
clone_size: NA
cdr3_nt: TGTGCCAGCAGCCTCCAACTGGGAGGGGGCACAGATACGCAGTATTTT
cdr3_aa: CASSLQLGGGTDTQYF

v_call: TRBV4-1
j_call: TRBJ2-2
d_call: TRBD2
clone_size: few
cdr3_nt: TGCGCCAGCAGCCAAGATCAACGGGGGGGCCGGACCGGGGAGCTGTTTTTT
cdr3_aa: CASSQDQRGGRTGELFF

v_call: TRBV5-1
j_call: TRBJ2-5
d_call: NA
clone_size: few
cdr3_nt: TGCGCCAGCAGCTTGGCCGCGAAGCAAGAGACCCAGTACTTC
cdr3_aa: CASSLAAKQETQYF

v_call: TRBV7-8
j_call: TRBJ1-5
d_call: NA
clone_size: few
cdr3_nt: TGTGCCAGCAGCTTAAGATGGCAGGGACGGAGTCAGCCCCAGCATTTT
cdr3_aa: CASSLRWQGRSQPQHF

v_call: TRBV12-3/TRBV12-4
j_call: TRBJ2-7
d_call: TRBD1
clone_size: many
cdr3_nt: TGTGCCAGCAGCCGACAGGGGGGCTCCTACGAGCAGTACTTC
cdr3_aa: CASSRQGGSYEQYF

v_call: TRBV3-1
j_call: TRBJ2-5
d_call: NA
clone_size: NA
cdr3_nt: TGTGCCAGCACCCCGGGGGTCGGGGAGACCCAGTACTTC
cdr3_aa: CASTPGVGETQYF

v_call: TRBV20-1
j_call: TRBJ1-1
d_call: NA
clone_size: few
cdr3_nt: TGCAGTGCTTCGCCCGGGTCGAGGGCTGAAGCTTTCTTT
cdr3_aa: CSASPGSRAEAFF

v_call: TRBV7-2
j_call: TRBJ2-2
d_call: TRBD1
clone_size: NA
cdr3_nt: TGTGCCAGCAGCTCGGGACAGGGGACCGGGGAGCTGTTTTTT
cdr3_aa: CASSSGQGTGELFF

v_call: TRBV11-2
j_call: TRBJ2-7
d_call: TRBD2
clone_size: NA
cdr3_nt: TGTGCCAGCAGCTTAATGGGGGGGACCACGAGGGTGCAGTACTTC
cdr3_aa: CASSLMGGTTRVQYF

v_call: TRBV7-2
j_call: TRBJ2-3
d_call: NA
clone_size: few
cdr3_nt: TGTGCCAGCAGCTTATTTGTGGATACGCAGTATTTT
cdr3_aa: CASSLFVDTQYF

v_call: TRBV12-3/TRBV12-4
j_call: TRBJ1-1
d_call: NA
clone_size: NA
cdr3_nt: TGTGCCAGCAGTCACGGCCACACTGAAGCTTTCTTT
cdr3_aa: CASSHGHTEAFF

v_call: TRBV12-3/TRBV12-4
j_call: TRBJ2-3
d_call: NA
clone_size: many
cdr3_nt: TGTGCCAGCAGCCTGGTGGTAGATACGCAGTATTTT
cdr3_aa: CASSLVVDTQYF

v_call: TRBV7-3
j_call: TRBJ2-7
d_call: NA
clone_size: few
cdr3_nt: TGTGCCAGCAGCTCCGGGACAAAGCAGTACTTC
cdr3_aa: CASSSGTKQYF

v_call: TRBV4-2
j_call: TRBJ2-3
d_call: NA
clone_size: NA
cdr3_nt: TGTGCCAGCAGCCAAGTTTTAGCTAGCAGACTAGATACGCAGTATTTT
cdr3_aa: CASSQVLASRLDTQYF

v_call: TRBV6-5
j_call: TRBJ1-1
d_call: NA
clone_size: NA
cdr3_nt: TGTGCCAGCAGGGGAAGCATGAACACTGAAGCTTTCTTT
cdr3_aa: CASRGSMNTEAFF

v_call: TRBV20-1
j_call: TRBJ1-3
d_call: NA
clone_size: NA
cdr3_nt: TGCAGTGCTAGGGAACCTCGACGGGGAAACACCATATATTTT
cdr3_aa: CSAREPRRGNTIYF

v_call: TRBV12-3/TRBV12-4
j_call: TRBJ1-2
d_call: NA
clone_size: few
cdr3_nt: TGTGCCAGCCGAGCTCATGGGCTTAACTATGGCTACACCTTC
cdr3_aa: CASRAHGLNYGYTF